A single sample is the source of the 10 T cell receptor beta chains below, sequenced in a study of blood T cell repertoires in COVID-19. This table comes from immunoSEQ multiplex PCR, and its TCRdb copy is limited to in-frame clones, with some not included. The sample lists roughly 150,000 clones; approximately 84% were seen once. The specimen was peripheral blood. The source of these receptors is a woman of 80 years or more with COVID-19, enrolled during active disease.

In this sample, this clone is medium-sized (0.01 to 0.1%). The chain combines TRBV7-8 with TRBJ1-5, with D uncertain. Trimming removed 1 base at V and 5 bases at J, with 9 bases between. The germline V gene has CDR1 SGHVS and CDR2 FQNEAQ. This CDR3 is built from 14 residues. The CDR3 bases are TGTGCCAGCAGCTTAGGAGGGTACGATCAGCCCCAGCATTTT. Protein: CASSLGGYDQPQHF.

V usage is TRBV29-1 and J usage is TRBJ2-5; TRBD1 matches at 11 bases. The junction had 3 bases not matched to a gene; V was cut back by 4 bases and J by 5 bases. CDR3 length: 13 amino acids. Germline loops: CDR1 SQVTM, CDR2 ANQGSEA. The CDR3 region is CSVGTGGRETQYF. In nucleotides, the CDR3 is TGCAGCGTTGGGACAGGGGGCAGGGAGACCCAGTACTTC.

CDR3 sequence: CSVEFTGNTQYF. CDR3 in DNA: TGCAGCGTTGAATTTACGGGGAATACGCAGTATTTT. The rearrangement uses TRBV29-1 and TRBJ2-3; a possible D gene is TRBD2 (5 bases). CDR3 length: 12 residues. CDR1 is SQVTM, CDR2 ANQGSEA, per germline. V lost 2 bases and J 7 bases, leaving 10 bases between the germline ends.

CDR3 sequence reads: CASSLLSTSQSEQFF. CDR3 in DNA: TGTGCCAGCAGCTTACTATCGACTAGCCAGAGTGAGCAGTTCTTC. The chain combines TRBV5-6 with TRBJ2-1, with 7 bases that match TRBD2. V was pared by 2 bases and J by 9 bases, with 11 bases of the junction left unmatched. Germline V gene sequence: CDR1 SGHDT, CDR2 YYEEEE. The length of the CDR3 is 15 residues.

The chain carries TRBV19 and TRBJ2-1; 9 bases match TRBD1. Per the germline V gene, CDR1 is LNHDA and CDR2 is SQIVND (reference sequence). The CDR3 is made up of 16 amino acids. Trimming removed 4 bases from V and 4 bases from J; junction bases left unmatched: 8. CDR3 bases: TGTGCCAGTAGTACCCCGCGGGACAGGGCGTACAATGAGCAGTTCTTC. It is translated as CASSTPRDRAYNEQFF.

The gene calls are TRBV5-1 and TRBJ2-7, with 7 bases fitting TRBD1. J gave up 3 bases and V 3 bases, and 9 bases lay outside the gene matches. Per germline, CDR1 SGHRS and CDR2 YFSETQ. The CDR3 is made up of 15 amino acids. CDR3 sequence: CASSWGTASNYEQYF. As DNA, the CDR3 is TGCGCCAGCAGCTGGGGGACAGCGTCCAACTACGAGCAGTACTTC.

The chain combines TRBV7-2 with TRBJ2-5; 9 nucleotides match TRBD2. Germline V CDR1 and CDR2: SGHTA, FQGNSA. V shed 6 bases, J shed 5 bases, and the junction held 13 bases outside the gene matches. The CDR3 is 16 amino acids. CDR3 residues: CASSYEVLAGSETQYF. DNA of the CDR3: TGTGCCAGCAGTTATGAAGTACTAGCGGGTTCCGAGACCCAGTACTTC.

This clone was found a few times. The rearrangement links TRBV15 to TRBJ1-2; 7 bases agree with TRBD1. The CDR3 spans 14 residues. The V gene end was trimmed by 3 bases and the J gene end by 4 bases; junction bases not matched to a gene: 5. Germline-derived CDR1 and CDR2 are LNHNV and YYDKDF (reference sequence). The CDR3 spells CATSSQSGGYGYTF. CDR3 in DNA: TGTGCCACCAGCAGCCAATCAGGGGGCTATGGCTACACCTTC.

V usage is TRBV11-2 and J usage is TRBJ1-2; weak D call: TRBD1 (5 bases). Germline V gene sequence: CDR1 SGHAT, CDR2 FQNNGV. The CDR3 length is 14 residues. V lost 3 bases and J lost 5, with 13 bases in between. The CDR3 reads CASSFREGLYGYTF. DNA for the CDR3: TGTGCCAGCAGCTTCAGGGAAGGGCTTTATGGCTACACCTTC.

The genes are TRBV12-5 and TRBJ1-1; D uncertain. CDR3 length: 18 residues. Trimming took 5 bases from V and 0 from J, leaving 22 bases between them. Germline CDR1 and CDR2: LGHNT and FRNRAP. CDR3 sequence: CASGNPTNRGSMNTEAFF. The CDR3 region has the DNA TGTGCTAGTGGTAACCCAACAAATCGTGGGAGCATGAACACTGAAGCTTTCTTT.